A single sample gave rise to the 12 T cell receptor beta chains below, sequenced in a study of T cells in Graves' hyperthyroidism and ophthalmopathy. Amplified TCR beta CDR3 regions came from RNA transcripts. TCR CDR3 underwent first-round RT-PCR with the HTBI primer set. TCRdb used MiXCR to reprocess the multiplex PCR reads, holding one entry per CDR3 protein. The sample records hundreds of thousands of distinct CDR3 sequences, approximately 18% being singletons. Input material: blood. The receptor source for this set is a woman aged 45-60 years with Graves' hyperthyroidism that later progressed to Graves' ophthalmopathy.

This chain uses TRBV19 with TRBJ2-3; D may be TRBD1 (5 bases). The CDR3 consists of 16 residues. V gave up 5 bases and J gave up 4 bases, with 19 bases separating them. CDR1 and CDR2 (germline): LNHDA, SQIVND (reference sequence). CDR3 nucleotides: TGTGCCAGTAGTCTGAGGACGGCCTCCAGGGCAGATACGCAGTATTTT. The encoded protein is CASSLRTASRADTQYF. Full variable domain (missing parts from reference TRBV19 and TRBJ2-3): DGGITQSPKYLFRKEGQNVTLSCEQNLNHDAMYWYRQDPGQGLRLIYYSQIVNDFQKGDIAEGYSVSREKKESFPLTVTSAQKNPTAFYLCASSLRTASRADTQYFGPGTRLTVL.

This clonotype was detected only a few times. The rearrangement links TRBV19 to TRBJ1-1; 8 bases agree with TRBD1. The germline V gene encodes CDR1 LNHDA and CDR2 SQIVND (reference sequence). The CDR3 loop spans 15 amino acids. V dropped 5 bases and J dropped 1; count of bases not matched to a gene: 6. The CDR3 loop is CASSSRQGWNTEAFF. The CDR3 DNA reads TGTGCCAGTAGTTCAAGACAGGGGTGGAACACTGAAGCTTTCTTT.

This clonotype appeared many times. The CDR3, as DNA: TGTGCCAGCAGCCAATACTTGGAGACCCAGTACTTC. It codes for CASSQYLETQYF. The chain uses TRBV3-1 and TRBJ2-5; D not resolved. The CDR3 runs 12 residues. Looked up from germline, CDR1 is LGHDT and CDR2 is YNNKEL (reference sequence). Trimming took 2 bases from V and 5 from J, leaving 6 bases between them.

Only a few counts were recorded for this clonotype. For the CDR3, the DNA is TGTGCCAGCAGCTTGCTGAATGGCTCCTACAATGAGCAGTTCTTC. Translation: CASSLLNGSYNEQFF. This chain uses TRBV5-5 with TRBJ2-1; D uncertain. Germline V gene data show CDR1 as SGHKS and CDR2 as YYEKEE (reference sequence). Trimming shortened V by 1 base and J by 0 bases, and 8 bases separated the two germline ends. The CDR3 extends over 15 amino acids.

This clonotype has more than one count but fewer than ten. The V and J genes are TRBV7-9 and TRBJ1-6; D may be TRBD1 (5 bases). CDR3 length: 15 amino acids. Germline loops: CDR1 SEHNR, CDR2 FQNEAQ (reference sequence). With 3 bases removed from V and 7 bases from J, the gap between germline ends came to 13 bases. The CDR3 spells CASSLTSGLNSPLHF. The CDR3 coding sequence is TGTGCCAGCAGCTTGACATCGGGGCTGAATTCACCCCTCCACTTT. Filled out from reference TRBV7-9 and TRBJ1-6, the complete variable domain reads DTGVSQNPRHKITKRGQNVTFRCDPISEHNRLYWYRQTLGQGPEFLTYFQNEAQLEKSRLLSDRFSAERPKGSFSTLEIQRTEQGDSAMYLCASSLTSGLNSPLHFGNGTRLTVT.

This clonotype was observed many times. The gene calls are TRBV20-1 and TRBJ2-7; D not resolved. There are 15 residues in the CDR3. V lost 1 base, J lost 4 bases, and 17 bases lay in between. Germline V gene sequence: CDR1 DFQATT, CDR2 SNEGSKA (reference sequence). The CDR3 DNA is TGCAGTGCTAGAGCCCCTGCGATAAGGAATTACGAGCAGTACTTC. As protein: CSARAPAIRNYEQYF.

This clonotype was observed a handful of times. This chain uses TRBV20-1 with TRBJ2-7, with no clear D. Germline values: CDR1 DFQATT, CDR2 SNEGSKA (reference sequence). V lost 5 bases to trimming and J lost 1 base, with 12 bases between them. CDR3 length: 13 residues. CDR3 region: CSADDFESYEQYF. The DNA of the CDR3 is TGCAGTGCTGATGATTTCGAGTCCTACGAGCAGTACTTC.

The CDR3 DNA reads as TGTGCCAGCAGTGAAGCGGGCCAGGGTCTGGCCGAGCAGTACTTC. Amino acid sequence: CASSEAGQGLAEQYF. The chain is built from TRBV6-1 and TRBJ2-7; D perhaps matches TRBD1 (5 bases). CDR3 length: 15 residues. Germline-derived CDR1 and CDR2 are MNHNS and SASEGT. The V end was cut by 0 bases, the J end by 6 bases, with 15 bases between.

This clonotype was seen ten or more times. The chain joins TRBV18 to TRBJ2-5; TRBD2 agrees at 8 bases. V lost 6 bases and J lost 0; bases outside the gene matches: 9. The V gene's germline CDR1 is KGHSH and CDR2 LQKENI. The CDR3 loop spans 16 amino acids. DNA of the CDR3: TGTGCCAGCTCCCAACGAAGGACTAGCTACCAAGAGACCCAGTACTTC. Translating it yields CASSQRRTSYQETQYF.

This clonotype was seen ten or more times. The chain couples TRBV12-3 or TRBV12-4 to TRBJ1-1; possibly TRBD1 for D (5 bases). V lost 7 bases and J lost 12, with 18 bases in between. This CDR3 has 12 residues. The CDR3 reads CASTPSGPRTFF. CDR3 DNA sequence: TGTGCCAGCACCCCGTCGGGGCCTCGGACTTTCTTT.

This clonotype was counted many times. The rearrangement uses TRBV7-3 and TRBJ2-1; 11 nucleotides agree with TRBD2. The CDR3 is 16 amino acids. In germline, CDR1 is SGHTA, CDR2 FQGTGA. With V trimmed by 5 bases and J by 3 bases, 6 bases remained unmatched. DNA of the CDR3: TGTGCCAGCAGCGCCCAGACTAGCGGGGACTACAATGAGCAGTTCTTC. The encoded protein is CASSAQTSGDYNEQFF.

This clonotype was detected ten times or more. The DNA of the CDR3 is TGCAGCGTTAACGGACAGGGCGATGGCTACACCTTC. Protein: CSVNGQGDGYTF. The chain couples TRBV29-1 to TRBJ1-2; 8 bases map to TRBD1. This CDR3 has 12 amino acids. Germline CDR1 is SQVTM and CDR2 is ANQGSEA. The V segment lost 5 bases and the J segment 6 bases; nucleotides outside the gene matches: 5. Filled out from reference TRBV29-1 and TRBJ1-2, the complete variable domain reads SAVISQKPSRDICQRGTSLTIQCQVDSQVTMMFWYRQQPGQSLTLIATANQGSEATYESGFVIDKFPISRPNLTFSTLTVSNMSPEDSSIYLCSVNGQGDGYTFGSGTRLTVV.